Listed below are T cell receptor beta chains from one sample, sequenced in a study of sequential checkpoint blockade in melanoma. Produced via immunoSEQ multiplex PCR; TCRdb's table is partial and in-frame only. The repertoire has approximately 9,700 clones, under 30% of them found once; the top ten carry around a sixth. The source was tumor tissue (inferred from file names), collected from a patient given nivolumab and ipilimumab in sequence. The receptors derive from a human donor with melanoma. CDR3s include the opening cysteine and the closing phenylalanine or tryptophan. The order of the fields is J gene, clone size, CDR3 length, D gene, V gene, CDR3 protein. D genes are given only for firm matches. Only part of the rows carry a size: once, few, many, or a class if the clone is expanded.

TRBJ1-1	NA	18	NA	TRBV14	CASSHPKGGAGWGTEAFF
TRBJ2-5	NA	14	NA	TRBV6-8	CASSPPGSQETQYF
TRBJ1-1	few	14	TRBD1	TRBV11-3	CASNLQGANTEAFF
TRBJ2-3	many	17	NA	TRBV10-3	CAISESTGPLTEDTQYF
TRBJ2-1	few	15	TRBD2	TRBV6-8	CAISPGLERWNEQFF
TRBJ2-7	once	15	TRBD2	TRBV30	CAWSKLAGGAYEQYF
TRBJ2-2	NA	15	NA	TRBV19	CASSTQVVNTGELFF
TRBJ1-3	few	15	NA	TRBV11-3	CASSLRVQPGNTIYF
TRBJ2-7	NA	14	NA	TRBV14	CASSQELGPYEQYF
TRBJ1-5	few	15	NA	TRBV11-3	CASSRQGLADQPQHF
TRBJ2-7	medium-sized	16	TRBD2	TRBV18	CASSPPFLAGSYEQYF
TRBJ2-5	NA	14	TRBD2	TRBV19	CASSAGLVRETQYF
TRBJ2-5	few	18	NA	TRBV1	CASSLQFFPGLGEETQYF
TRBJ2-3	few	15	NA	TRBV11-3	CASSLNSQGADTQYF
TRBJ1-1	NA	13	NA	TRBV18	CASSPTLNTEAFF
TRBJ1-1	NA	14	NA	TRBV28	CASSYGAMNTEAFF
TRBJ1-4	NA	15	TRBD1	TRBV11-3	CASSPITGVGEKLFF
TRBJ1-4	few	16	NA	TRBV28	CASSFTGGPLNEKLFF
TRBJ1-1	few	14	NA	TRBV28	CASSPQGGYTEAFF
TRBJ1-3	NA	15	NA	TRBV9	CASSVRVGAGNTIYF
TRBJ1-1	many	18	NA	TRBV6-8	CASSPGPFRILGNTEAFF
TRBJ1-5	NA	15	NA	TRBV5-1	CASSLDVGINQPQHF
TRBJ2-3	few	16	NA	TRBV9	CASSQSATPSTDTQYF
TRBJ2-5	NA	16	NA	TRBV6-8	CASSDSTHSYRGTQYF
TRBJ2-3	NA	14	NA	TRBV5-1	CASSFSESTDTQYF
TRBJ2-3	many	15	TRBD2	TRBV9	CASSGLAGIVDTQYF
TRBJ2-3	few	18	TRBD2	TRBV6-8	CASSYSPPLAGDADTQYF
TRBJ1-5	many	12	NA	TRBV6-8	CASSYGSQPQHF
TRBJ2-3	NA	16	NA	TRBV19	CASSSRQLLVADTQYF
TRBJ2-7	NA	15	TRBD2	TRBV6-8	CASSYRGSGSFEQYF
TRBJ2-1	medium-sized	17	TRBD2	TRBV4-1	CASSQDRTAGGVDEQFF
TRBJ1-5	many	15	NA	TRBV11-3	CASSIRGYSNQPQHF
TRBJ1-6	few	14	TRBD1	TRBV12-5	CASTPGQANSPLHF
TRBJ2-2	NA	18	TRBD2	TRBV5-1	CASSPRLAGSRITGELFF
TRBJ1-5	few	15	NA	TRBV18	CASSPGPGVNQPQHF
TRBJ1-3	NA	21	NA	TRBV28	CASLPLEGDTTYLPSGNTIYF
TRBJ1-1	few	13	TRBD1	TRBV23-1	CASSYGQGTEAFF
TRBJ2-3	NA	14	TRBD2	TRBV6-8	CASRRLAGGDTQYF
TRBJ1-1	medium-sized	15	NA	TRBV11-3	CASSLGLGRFPEAFF
TRBJ2-2	NA	16	NA	TRBV19	CASSIVALANTGELFF
TRBJ2-7	NA	14	TRBD1	TRBV5-1	CASSLNRGQWEQYF
TRBJ1-2	medium-sized	14	NA	TRBV18	CASSPLTEDYGYTF
TRBJ2-7	NA	13	NA	TRBV18	CASSPFIGYEQYF
TRBJ1-1	medium-sized	14	NA	TRBV30	CAWNFGQINTEAFF
TRBJ1-2	many	14	NA	TRBV4-1	CASSQDGRGGGYTF
TRBJ2-2	NA	16	TRBD2	TRBV18	CASSPRAGVVTGELFF
TRBJ2-7	few	14	TRBD1	TRBV12-5	CASARSDRGDEQYF
TRBJ1-2	NA	14	TRBD1	TRBV5-1	CASREERGPKGYTF
TRBJ2-4	few	14	NA	TRBV15	CATSTRDEGNIQYF
TRBJ2-1	few	16	NA	TRBV9	CASSVGVGPSYNEQFF
TRBJ1-5	many	16	NA	TRBV28	CASSPLGHGGGQPQHF
TRBJ1-5	NA	12	NA	TRBV29-1	CSVGQLNQPQHF
TRBJ2-5	NA	19	TRBD2	TRBV5-1	CASSALPGLAGSYQETQYF
TRBJ2-6	NA	17	NA	TRBV29-1	CSVPRVTPSSGANVLTF
TRBJ1-3	NA	16	NA	TRBV28	CASSSRTVHSGNTIYF
TRBJ2-3	NA	15	TRBD2	TRBV12-5	CASGFGLAETDTQYF
TRBJ1-2	few	14	NA	TRBV19	CASSSQVPGNGYTF
TRBJ2-3	few	15	TRBD2	TRBV11-3	CASSAGLAGEDTQYF
TRBJ1-6	few	14	NA	TRBV9	CASTTRGGYSPLHF